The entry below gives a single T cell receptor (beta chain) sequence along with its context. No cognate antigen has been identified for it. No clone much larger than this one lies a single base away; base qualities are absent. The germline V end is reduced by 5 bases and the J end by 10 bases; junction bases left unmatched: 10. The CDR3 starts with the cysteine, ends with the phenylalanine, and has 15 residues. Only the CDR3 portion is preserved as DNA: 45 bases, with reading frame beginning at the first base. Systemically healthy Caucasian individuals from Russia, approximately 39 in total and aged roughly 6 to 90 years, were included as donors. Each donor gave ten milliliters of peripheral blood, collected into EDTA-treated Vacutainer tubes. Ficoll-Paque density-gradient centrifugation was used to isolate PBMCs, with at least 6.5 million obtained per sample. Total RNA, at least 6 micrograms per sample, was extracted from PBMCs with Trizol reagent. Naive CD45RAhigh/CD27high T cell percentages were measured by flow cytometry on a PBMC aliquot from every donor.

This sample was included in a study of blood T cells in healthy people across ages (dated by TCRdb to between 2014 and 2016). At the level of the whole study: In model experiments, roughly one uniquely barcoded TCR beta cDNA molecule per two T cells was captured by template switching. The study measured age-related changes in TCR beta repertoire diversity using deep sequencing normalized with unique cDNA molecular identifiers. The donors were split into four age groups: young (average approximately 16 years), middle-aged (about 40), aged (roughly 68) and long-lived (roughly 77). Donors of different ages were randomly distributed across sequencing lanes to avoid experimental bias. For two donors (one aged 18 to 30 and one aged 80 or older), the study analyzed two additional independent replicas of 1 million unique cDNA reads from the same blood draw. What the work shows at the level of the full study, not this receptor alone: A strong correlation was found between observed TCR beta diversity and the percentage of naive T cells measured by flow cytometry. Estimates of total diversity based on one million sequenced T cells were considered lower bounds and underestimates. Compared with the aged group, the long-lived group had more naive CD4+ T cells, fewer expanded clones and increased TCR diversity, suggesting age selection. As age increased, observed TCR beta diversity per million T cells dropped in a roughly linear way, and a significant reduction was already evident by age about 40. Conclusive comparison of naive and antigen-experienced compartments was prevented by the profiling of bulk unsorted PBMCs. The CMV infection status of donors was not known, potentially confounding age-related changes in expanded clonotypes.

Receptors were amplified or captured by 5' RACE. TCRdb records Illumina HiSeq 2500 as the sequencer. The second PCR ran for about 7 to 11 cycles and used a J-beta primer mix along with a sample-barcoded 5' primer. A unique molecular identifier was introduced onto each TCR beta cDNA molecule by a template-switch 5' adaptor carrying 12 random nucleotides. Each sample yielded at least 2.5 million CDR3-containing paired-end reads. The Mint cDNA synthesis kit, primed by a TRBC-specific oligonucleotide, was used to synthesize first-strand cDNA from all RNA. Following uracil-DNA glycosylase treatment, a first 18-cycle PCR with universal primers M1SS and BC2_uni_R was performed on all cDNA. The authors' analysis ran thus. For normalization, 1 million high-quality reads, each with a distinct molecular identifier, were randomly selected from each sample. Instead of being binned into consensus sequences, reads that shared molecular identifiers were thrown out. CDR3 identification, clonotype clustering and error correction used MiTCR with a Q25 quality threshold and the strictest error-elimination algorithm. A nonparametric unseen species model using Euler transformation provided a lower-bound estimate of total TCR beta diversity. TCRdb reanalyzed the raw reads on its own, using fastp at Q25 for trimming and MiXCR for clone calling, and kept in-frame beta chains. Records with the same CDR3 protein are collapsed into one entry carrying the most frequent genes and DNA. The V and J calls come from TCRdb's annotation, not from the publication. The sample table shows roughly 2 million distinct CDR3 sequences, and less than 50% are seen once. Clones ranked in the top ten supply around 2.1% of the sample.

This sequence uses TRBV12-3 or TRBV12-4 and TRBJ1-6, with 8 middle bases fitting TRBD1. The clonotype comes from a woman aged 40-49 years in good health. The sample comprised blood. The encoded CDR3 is CASSTGQGKNSPLHF. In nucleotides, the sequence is TGTGCCAGCAGTACCGGACAGGGAAAAAACTCACCCCTCCACTTT.